These T cell receptor beta chains were read from a single sample in a study of blood T cell repertoires in COVID-19. Assay: immunoSEQ multiplex PCR; the TCRdb copy retains only in-frame clones and omits some. The data hold a few hundred thousand clones, with 80% observed a single time. Sample: PBMCs or T cells enriched from blood (not recorded which). The receptors were gathered from a young man with acute COVID-19. CDR3s include the opening cysteine and the closing phenylalanine or tryptophan.

V gene	J gene	CDR3 protein
TRBV6-5	TRBJ2-2	CASSSVTGELFF
TRBV7-9	TRBJ2-2	CASSAQGITGELFF
TRBV9	TRBJ1-2	CASRDREGYTF
TRBV2	TRBJ1-2	CVTTRGRGAYGYTF
TRBV6-4	TRBJ2-2	CASRPDGEGGELFF
TRBV29-1	TRBJ1-1	CSVEIETGGEMGTEAFF
TRBV6-4	TRBJ1-2	CASSQQGIGGYTF
TRBV4-1	TRBJ1-2	CASSLLGYGYTF
TRBV3-1/TRBV3-2	TRBJ2-5	CASSQDPGGSETQYF
TRBV28	TRBJ2-1	CATGLGNEQFF
TRBV6-1	TRBJ2-1	CASSERALTRNEQFF
TRBV4-2	TRBJ2-1	CASSQEGGGPPFF
TRBV6-2/TRBV6-3	TRBJ1-1	CASSWREMNTEAFF
TRBV30	TRBJ1-3	CAWSRDRAGNTIYF
TRBV7-3	TRBJ2-5	CASSLMGQGQETQYF
TRBV7-6	TRBJ2-3	CASSSGLAGGQDTQYF
TRBV5-4	TRBJ2-1	CASSLAGRGGNEQFF
TRBV15	TRBJ2-7	CATSLEGQGGEQYF
TRBV7-5	TRBJ1-3	CVRSSGQLDSGNTIYF
TRBV27	TRBJ2-7	CASRSGQGKFYEQYF
TRBV5-4	TRBJ2-1	CASSRETAYNEQFF
TRBV5-1	TRBJ2-7	CASRSPYEQYF